The 22 T cell receptor beta chains below come from one sample, sequenced in a study of T cells in Graves' hyperthyroidism and ophthalmopathy. Amplification of TCR beta CDR3 regions used RNA as the template. Researchers ran a first-round RT-PCR on the TCR CDR3 using the HTBI primer set. TCRdb called the multiplex PCR reads again in MiXCR, with one record for every CDR3 protein. This table has roughly 330,000 distinct CDR3 sequences, around 17% appearing once. The sequenced sample was blood. These receptors were taken from a man aged 30 to 39 with Graves' hyperthyroidism.

The table lists this clonotype with a few counts. V and J are TRBV30 and TRBJ2-5; 7 positions agree with TRBD1. This CDR3 contains 11 residues. CDR1 GTSNPN and CDR2 SVGIG come from the germline V gene (reference sequence). V gave up 0 bases and J gave up 12 bases; unmatched junction bases: 4. The CDR3 region has the DNA TGTGCCTGGAGTGTAGGGACAGAAAAGTACTTC. Translated, it gives CAWSVGTEKYF.

The chain recombines TRBV20-1 with TRBJ2-2; a weak D match, TRBD1 (6 bases). The CDR3 is 16 amino acids. The V gene's germline CDR1 is DFQATT and CDR2 SNEGSKA (reference sequence). V lost 6 bases and J lost 7, with 24 bases in between. The CDR3 DNA follows: TGCAGTGCCCTGGGGCCCGGGACAAAGACCGACGGGGAGCTGTTTTTT. This codes for CSALGPGTKTDGELFF.

This clonotype was observed many times. The V call is TRBV5-6, the J call TRBJ1-1; TRBD1 aligns across 8 bases. Germline CDR1 reads SGHDT; CDR2 reads YYEEEE. Trimming removed 1 base from V and 7 bases from J; junction bases left unmatched: 9. The CDR3 consists of 15 residues. CDR3 residues: CASSLKGRGRGEAFF. The CDR3 coding sequence is TGTGCCAGCAGCTTGAAAGGCAGGGGGCGAGGTGAAGCTTTCTTT.

V usage is TRBV20-1 and J usage is TRBJ2-7; TRBD1 aligns across 7 bases. V lost 6 bases, J lost 3 bases, and 8 bases stayed unmatched. This CDR3 is 13 amino acids long. Germline CDR1 reads DFQATT; CDR2 reads SNEGSKA (reference sequence). In nucleotides, the CDR3 is TGCAGTGCCGAGGACAGGCTCTACTACGAGCAGTACTTC. Protein product: CSAEDRLYYEQYF.

The chain joins TRBV20-1 to TRBJ2-5; 7 bases align to TRBD1. The trim removed 0 bases at V and 5 bases at J, leaving 9 bases unmatched. CDR3 length: 15 amino acids. Germline V gene lookup returns CDR1 DFQATT and CDR2 SNEGSKA (reference sequence). In nucleotides, the CDR3 is TGCAGTGCTAGAGATTCGAGACAGGGTTTGGAGACCCAGTACTTC. Translating it yields CSARDSRQGLETQYF.

The chain's CDR3 is CASSLLGRGSGELFF. As DNA, the CDR3 is TGCGCCAGCAGCTTGCTGGGAAGGGGGTCCGGGGAGCTGTTTTTT. V gene TRBV5-1 combines with J gene TRBJ2-2; TRBD1 might be the D (6 bases). The V gene lost 1 base and the J gene lost 6 bases, with 13 bases spanning the gap. Looked up from germline, CDR1 is SGHRS and CDR2 is YFSETQ. The CDR3 runs to 15 residues.

The table lists this clonotype with a few counts. Mismatch with germline at one junction end may stem from a read error. The genes are TRBV19 and TRBJ2-2, with D unresolved. Germline loops: CDR1 LNHDA, CDR2 SQIVND (reference sequence). The CDR3 is 15 residues long. The DNA of the CDR3 is TGTGCCAGTAGTATAGATTCCCCGAAAACCGGGGAGCTGTTTTTT. Protein: CASSIDSPKTGELFF. Full variable domain (rest looked up from reference TRBV19 and TRBJ2-2): DGGITQSPKYLFRKEGQNVTLSCEQNLNHDAMYWYRQDPGQGLRLIYYSQIVNDFQKGDIAEGYSVSREKKESFPLTVTSAQKNPTAFYLCASSIDSPKTGELFFGEGSRLTVL.

The rearrangement joins TRBV19 to TRBJ1-1, with a weak D call TRBD1 (5 bases). This CDR3 is 18 amino acids long. The ends were cut back, 6 bases at V and 0 bases at J, with 23 bases in the middle. Germline CDR1 LNHDA, CDR2 SQIVND (reference sequence). CDR3 DNA: TGTGCCAGTAGATTCGGGACGGGGACTACCATTATGAACACTGAAGCTTTCTTT. Residues: CASRFGTGTTIMNTEAFF.

This chain connects TRBV7-8 to TRBJ2-7; D possibly corresponds to TRBD1 (6 bases). CDR3 length equals 15 residues. Per the germline V gene, CDR1 is SGHVS and CDR2 is FQNEAQ. Between the trimmed V and J ends, which lost 1 base and 6 bases, there was a span of 16 bases. CDR3 sequence reads: CASSLVEVGGREQYF. The CDR3 DNA is TGTGCCAGCAGCTTAGTGGAGGTAGGGGGTCGCGAGCAGTACTTC.

The chain links TRBV9 to TRBJ1-2, with D perhaps matching TRBD1 (6 bases). This CDR3 contains 15 residues. V was trimmed by 0 bases and J by 7 bases, leaving 16 bases between them. Germline CDR1 and CDR2: SGDLS and YYNGEE. CDR3 region: CASSVDGGASRGYTF. In nucleotides, the CDR3 is TGTGCCAGCAGCGTAGACGGGGGCGCGTCTCGTGGCTACACCTTC.

This clonotype was picked up a small number of times. V is TRBV30 and J is TRBJ2-7; the match to TRBD2 covers 7 bases. J lost 6 bases, V lost 4 bases, and 6 bases had no gene match. The CDR3 has 12 amino acids. Germline loops: CDR1 GTSNPN, CDR2 SVGIG (reference sequence). In DNA form, the CDR3 reads TGTGCCTGGAAATTTACGGGGGGCGAGCAGTACTTC. This encodes CAWKFTGGEQYF.

Ten or more counts support this clonotype. The chain couples TRBV29-1 to TRBJ2-7; 7 bases agree with TRBD1. The J segment lost 5 bases and the V segment lost 5 bases, leaving 6 bases of the junction unmatched. This CDR3 region has 12 residues. In germline, CDR1 is SQVTM, CDR2 ANQGSEA. CDR3 sequence: CSVSGQSDEQYF. In nucleotides, the CDR3 is TGCAGCGTTTCGGGACAGTCCGACGAGCAGTACTTC.

This clonotype was observed many times. The J gene is TRBJ2-5, the V gene TRBV3-1, with D possibly being TRBD1 (5 bases). Trimming pared 5 bases from V and 2 bases from J, leaving 15 bases between. The germline V gene encodes CDR1 LGHDT and CDR2 YNNKEL (reference sequence). The CDR3 is 15 amino acids. CDR3 amino acids: CASSEVQNRQETQYF. CDR3 nucleotide sequence: TGTGCCAGCAGCGAAGTTCAGAACAGGCAAGAGACCCAGTACTTC.

In its sample, this clonotype was seen a few times. The chain carries TRBV12-3 or TRBV12-4 and TRBJ2-1; D ambiguous. There are 15 residues in the CDR3. The V end was cut by 3 bases, the J end by 0 bases, with 9 bases between. CDR3 nucleotide sequence: TGTGCCAGCAGTTTTGTTCCGTACTCCTACAATGAGCAGTTCTTC. Translating it yields CASSFVPYSYNEQFF.

This clonotype was seen a few times. The chain uses TRBV29-1 and TRBJ2-2; TRBD2 matches 7 bases. Looked up from germline, CDR1 is SQVTM and CDR2 is ANQGSEA. J gave up 7 bases and V 4 bases, and 9 bases lay outside the gene matches. The CDR3 has 14 residues. The CDR3 protein is CSVVGRGDSGELFF. The CDR3 DNA follows: TGCAGCGTTGTGGGGAGGGGAGATAGCGGGGAGCTGTTTTTT.

This clonotype was found many times. V is TRBV3-1 and J is TRBJ2-7; D is unresolved. This CDR3 contains 12 residues. Germline V gene sequence: CDR1 LGHDT, CDR2 YNNKEL (reference sequence). The V gene lost 5 bases and the J gene lost 4 bases, with 9 bases spanning the gap. CDR3 residues: CASSSTGYEQYF. The DNA for the CDR3 is TGTGCCAGCAGCTCTACGGGTTACGAGCAGTACTTC.

This clonotype was seen only a few times. The rearrangement uses TRBV9 and TRBJ2-3; 7 bases are shared with TRBD2. Trimming took 4 bases from V and 3 from J; bases not matched to a gene: 14. CDR1 is SGDLS, CDR2 YYNGEE, per germline. This CDR3 has 17 residues. For the CDR3, the DNA is TGTGCCAGCAGCCCGAGCCTCGGGGGAGGGAGAACAGATACGCAGTATTTT. Amino acids: CASSPSLGGGRTDTQYF.

V and J are TRBV20-1 and TRBJ2-3; D may be TRBD2 (6 bases). The CDR3 loop spans 12 amino acids. Germline CDR1 and CDR2: DFQATT and SNEGSKA (reference sequence). Trimming removed 6 bases from V and 4 bases from J, with 11 bases in between. CDR3 amino acids: CSAPLASDTQYF. In DNA form, the CDR3 reads TGCAGTGCCCCACTAGCTTCAGATACGCAGTATTTT.

This clonotype occurred many times. The CDR3 DNA is TGTGCCAGCAGTTTATTAATCAGAAACTATGGCTACACCTTC. It translates to CASSLLIRNYGYTF. This sequence joins TRBV28 and TRBJ1-2; D is undetermined. The V and J ends lost 1 base and 2 bases respectively, with 8 bases between them. The CDR3 sequence is 14 residues long. Germline CDR1 and CDR2: MDHEN and SYDVKM.

This clonotype came up many times. The chain recombines TRBV28 with TRBJ2-7, with 11 bases fitting TRBD2. J was trimmed by 7 bases and V by 4 bases; bases with no gene match: 9. Looked up from germline, CDR1 is MDHEN and CDR2 is SYDVKM. The CDR3 has 15 amino acids. DNA for the CDR3: TGTGCCAGCAGTTCTCGACTAGCGGGAAAGGGGGAGCAGTACTTC. Translated: CASSSRLAGKGEQYF.

The genes are TRBV11-2 and TRBJ1-1, with a weak D call TRBD1 (5 bases). Trimming stripped 2 bases from V and 7 bases from J, with 23 bases between. The CDR3 extends over 17 amino acids. Germline V gene data show CDR1 as SGHAT and CDR2 as FQNNGV. The CDR3 sequence is CASSLLGGRSLRVEAFF. The CDR3 bases are TGTGCCAGCAGCTTACTTGGGGGACGCTCCCTCCGAGTTGAAGCTTTCTTT.

This clonotype was observed many times. The rearrangement joins TRBV28 to TRBJ2-7, with 10 bases that match TRBD2. Trimming cost V 2 bases and J 4 bases; bases outside gene matches: 11. Per the germline V gene, CDR1 is MDHEN and CDR2 is SYDVKM. The CDR3 has 17 amino acids. CDR3 in amino acids: CASSLPTSGATVYEQYF. In DNA, the CDR3 is TGTGCCAGCAGTTTACCAACTAGCGGGGCAACGGTTTACGAGCAGTACTTC. Supplemented by reference TRBV28 and TRBJ2-7, the full variable domain reads DVKVTQSSRYLVKRTGEKVFLECVQDMDHENMFWYRQDPGLGLRLIYFSYDVKMKEKGDIPEGYSVSREKKERFSLILESASTNQTSMYLCASSLPTSGATVYEQYFGPGTRLTVT.